Following are 18 T cell receptor beta chains from one sample sequenced in a study of blood T cells in healthy people across ages. The authors ran a second PCR of 7 to 11 cycles using a sample-barcoded 5' primer and a J-beta primer mix. MiXCR was run by TCRdb on the 5' RACE reads, yielding one entry per CDR3 protein. Among 800,000 to 1,300,000 distinct CDR3 sequences listed, about 23% were seen once. These data were also filed under a second study, of T cells of mothers and their children.

The specimen was blood. All receptors come from a girl aged 2-15 years in good health.

This clonotype was counted a few times. The genes are TRBV9 and TRBJ1-1; D unclear. The V end lost 4 bases, the J end lost 7 bases, and 23 bases lay between the germline ends. The CDR3 has 16 amino acids. Germline lookup yields CDR1 SGDLS and CDR2 YYNGEE. The DNA for the CDR3 is TGTGCCAGCAGCCCGCGGGAAGGACCGATTGGGATTGAAGCTTTCTTT. Protein: CASSPREGPIGIEAFF. Full variable domain (remainder filled in from reference TRBV9 and TRBJ1-1): DSGVTQTPKHLITATGQRVTLRCSPRSGDLSVYWYQQSLDQGLQFLIQYYNGEERAKGNILERFSAQQFPDLHSELNLSSLELGDSALYFCASSPREGPIGIEAFFGQGTRLTVV.

This clonotype was seen a handful of times. The rearrangement links TRBV7-9 to TRBJ1-1, with a weak D call TRBD1 (5 bases). The V gene's germline CDR1 is SEHNR and CDR2 FQNEAQ (reference sequence). Trimming left V 3 bases short and J 3 bases short, with 11 bases between. The CDR3 contains 14 residues. The CDR3 spells CASSLAGKDTEAFF. The CDR3, as DNA: TGTGCCAGCAGCTTGGCAGGGAAGGACACTGAAGCTTTCTTT.

Remarks on this clonotype: It may be a read error: a sequence one base away is much more abundant. This rearrangement joins TRBV20-1 to TRBJ2-5; D ambiguous. The CDR3 consists of 14 residues. Trimming took 1 base from V and 5 from J, leaving 14 bases between them. In germline, CDR1 is DFQATT, CDR2 SNEGSKA (reference sequence). CDR3 in DNA: TGCAGTGCTAGAGCCACAGAGGTGGGGGAGACCCAGTACTTC. It codes for CSARATEVGETQYF.

The V gene is TRBV28, the J gene TRBJ2-4, with D uncertain. Germline CDR1 is MDHEN and CDR2 is SYDVKM. Trimming removed 2 bases at V and 2 bases at J, with 10 bases between. The length of the CDR3 is 15 residues. Written as DNA, the CDR3 is TGTGCCAGCAGTTTAACCCCCTATTCCAAAAACATTCAGTACTTC. It specifies CASSLTPYSKNIQYF.

There are a few counts of this clonotype. This rearrangement joins TRBV11-2 to TRBJ1-2, with D perhaps matching TRBD1 (6 bases). V dropped 2 bases and J dropped 8 bases, with 15 bases sitting between them. Germline lookup yields CDR1 SGHAT and CDR2 FQNNGV. The CDR3 spans 14 residues. The CDR3 region has the DNA TGTGCCAGCAGCTTAATGGCAGGGGTAGGCGGCTACACCTTC. Encoded protein: CASSLMAGVGGYTF.

Only a few counts were recorded for this clonotype. The chain carries TRBV14 and TRBJ2-1; D is possibly TRBD2 (6 bases). V was clipped by 3 bases and J by 7 bases, with 19 bases between them. CDR3 length: 16 residues. Germline V gene data show CDR1 as SGHDN and CDR2 as FVKESK. The CDR3 loop reads CASSQIRDSLKNEQFF. DNA for the CDR3: TGTGCCAGCAGCCAGATTCGGGACTCCCTTAAGAATGAGCAGTTCTTC.

V usage is TRBV19 and J usage is TRBJ2-5; TRBD1 is a possible D gene (6 bases). Germline CDR1 is LNHDA and CDR2 is SQIVND (reference sequence). Trimming shortened V by 6 bases and J by 4 bases, and 21 bases separated the two germline ends. The CDR3 consists of 16 residues. CDR3: CASRSEDSSPPETQYF. The CDR3 region has the DNA TGTGCCAGTAGGTCGGAGGACAGTTCCCCTCCAGAGACCCAGTACTTC.

There are many counts of this clonotype. V is TRBV5-1 and J is TRBJ2-5, with D possibly matching TRBD2 (6 bases). Trimming removed 5 bases at V and 2 bases at J, with 10 bases between. Per the germline V gene, CDR1 is SGHRS and CDR2 is YFSETQ. The CDR3 runs to 13 residues. Here the CDR3 DNA reads TGCGCCAGCAGGCGGGACGGTCAAGAGACCCAGTACTTC. It specifies CASRRDGQETQYF.

This chain uses TRBV7-8 with TRBJ1-5, with D uncertain. Looked up from germline, CDR1 is SGHVS and CDR2 is FQNEAQ. The CDR3 contains 17 residues. Deletions cut 1 base from V and 0 bases from J, with 13 bases between. The CDR3 DNA reads as TGTGCCAGCAGCTTAGAGGTCGGCTACCTTAGCAATCAGCCCCAGCATTTT. Translated: CASSLEVGYLSNQPQHF. The full variable domain, with the rest looked up from reference TRBV7-8 and TRBJ1-5, is GAGVSQSPRYKVAKRGQDVALRCDPISGHVSLFWYQQALGQGPEFLTYFQNEAQLDKSGLPSDRFFAERPEGSVSTLKIQRTQQEDSAVYLCASSLEVGYLSNQPQHFGDGTRLSIL.

This chain links TRBV7-9 with TRBJ2-5, with D possibly TRBD2 on 6 matching bases. The DNA matches TRBJ2-1 better at its end, which makes the J call doubtful. Germline V gene sequence: CDR1 SEHNR, CDR2 FQNEAQ (reference sequence). CDR3 length: 15 residues. CDR3 coding DNA: TGTGCCAGCAGCCTACTAGCTAGCGAGGAGAATGAGCAGTTCTTC. Its protein is CASSLLASEENEQFF.

This clonotype has just one count. The rearrangement links TRBV11-2 to TRBJ2-7; 7 nucleotides line up with TRBD1. The CDR3 loop spans 14 amino acids. Losses at the gene ends were 4 bases for V and 2 bases for J; bases not matched to a gene: 5. Germline V gene data show CDR1 as SGHAT and CDR2 as FQNNGV. CDR3 region: CASSSGQLTYEQYF. The CDR3, as DNA: TGTGCCAGCAGCTCGGGACAGCTTACCTACGAGCAGTACTTC.

Only a few counts were recorded for this clonotype. V is TRBV20-1 and J is TRBJ2-7, with a possible D match to TRBD2 (5 bases). TRBJ2-1 matches the DNA end more closely, so the J call is doubtful. The CDR3 is 12 residues long. The V gene's germline CDR1 is DFQATT and CDR2 SNEGSKA (reference sequence). CDR3 loop: CSACELVGEQFF. CDR3 DNA sequence: TGCAGTGCTTGCGAACTAGTGGGTGAGCAGTTCTTC.

The chain has TRBV10-3 and TRBJ2-7, with 8 bases matching TRBD1. CDR3 length: 17 amino acids. The trim removed 3 bases at V and 1 base at J, leaving 11 bases unmatched. Germline CDR1 ENHRY, CDR2 SYGVKD. The CDR3 sequence is CAISDYYLRQGSYEQYF. CDR3 nucleotide sequence: TGTGCCATCAGTGATTACTACCTAAGACAGGGGTCCTACGAGCAGTACTTC.

A few counts support this clonotype. The J gene is TRBJ2-4, the V gene TRBV29-1; D is perhaps TRBD1 (6 bases). The V gene lost 1 base and the J gene lost 1 base, with 14 bases spanning the gap. Germline V gives CDR1 SQVTM, CDR2 ANQGSEA. The CDR3 runs 16 residues. The CDR3 DNA follows: TGCAGCGTTGAAGGGGTGTCAGGGGTTGCCAAAAACATTCAGTACTTC. Translating gives CSVEGVSGVAKNIQYF.

This clonotype has only a few counts. The V call is TRBV29-1, the J call TRBJ2-5; maybe TRBD2 (5 bases). Germline CDR1 SQVTM, CDR2 ANQGSEA. The CDR3 consists of 14 residues. Trimming shortened V by 4 bases and J by 4 bases, and 16 bases separated the two germline ends. The CDR3 spells CSVGSNKRGETQYF. The CDR3 region has the DNA TGCAGCGTTGGGTCCAATAAACGGGGAGAGACCCAGTACTTC.

This clonotype was recorded a few times. The chain links TRBV28 to TRBJ1-3; D might be TRBD1 (6 bases). CDR1 and CDR2 from the germline V gene are MDHEN and SYDVKM. Trimming removed 7 bases from V and 0 bases from J, with 13 bases in between. This CDR3 has 15 residues. The CDR3 is CASTRTASSGNTIYF. CDR3 DNA sequence: TGTGCCAGCACCCGGACAGCCAGCTCTGGAAACACCATATATTTT.

This clonotype was picked up many times. The chain uses TRBV5-1 and TRBJ2-1; no reliable D call. This CDR3 has 11 residues. Germline values: CDR1 SGHRS, CDR2 YFSETQ. V gave up 4 bases and J gave up 5 bases, with 4 bases separating them. The CDR3 reads CASSDHNEQFF. DNA for the CDR3: TGCGCCAGCAGCGACCACAATGAGCAGTTCTTC.

This clonotype appeared a single time. One end of the junction fails to match germline, which may point to a read error. The chain links TRBV12-3 or TRBV12-4 to TRBJ1-1, with a weak D call TRBD1 (6 bases). The CDR3 covers 13 residues. The CDR3 DNA follows: TGTGTCAGCAGTATAAACGGACAGCACGAAGCTTTCTTT. Translated: CVSSINGQHEAFF.